This TCR beta chain was retrieved from a study of early T cells in non-severe SARS-CoV-2 infection. This clonotype was counted many times. This CDR3 contains 14 residues. J gave up 4 bases and V 1 base, and 1 base lay outside the gene matches. Germline V gene data show CDR1 as MGHRA and CDR2 as YSYEKL. Each CDR3 protein is one row after TCRdb ran MiXCR on the 5' RACE reads. The sample lists 80,000 to 95,000 distinct CDR3 sequences; over 15% were seen once. The chain combines TRBV4-1 with TRBJ2-1, with TRBD2 matching 7 bases. The sequences come from whole blood, collected at baseline. This TCR came from an adult who was a healthcare worker with PCR-confirmed SARS-CoV-2 infection or an uninfected control (not recorded which). This CDR3 is CASSQASGYNEQFF. The CDR3 DNA reads TGCGCCAGCAGCCAAGCTAGCGGATACAATGAGCAGTTCTTC.